The T cell receptor (beta chain) described here comes from a study of shared clonotypes between healthy human individuals. Study outcomes and limitations: A generally larger estimated richness was seen in naive subsets than in memory subsets. The genetic and exposure-history diversity represented was limited by few donors.

The assay ran at deep level. Per the original data handling: ImmunoSEQ supplied junction-only sequences lacking quality scores, so filtering was different. TCRdb's copy holds only in-frame clones and misses some; the assay was immunoSEQ multiplex PCR. The V and J calls and clone size were taken over from that table, and D and trimming were inferred from the DNA. This sample has about 2 million clones; about 95% occur once, and the top ten carry about 1.1%. Terminally differentiated effector memory CD45RA+ cells were excluded by CCR7 positive selection of CD45RO-negative cells. In germline, CDR1 is KGHSH, CDR2 LQKENI. The V end was cut by 2 bases, the J end by 6 bases, with 11 bases between. The CDR3 is 13 amino acids. Comments on this clone: Its cognate antigen is unknown.

This clonotype originated in a man between 18 and 35 years old in good health. The rearrangement joins TRBV18 to TRBJ2-7; possibly TRBD2 for D (5 bases). The specimen was naive CD8+ T cells sorted from blood. CDR3 region: CASSPAVGVEQYF. The CDR3 DNA sequence: TGTGCCAGCTCACCAGCGGTGGGAGTCGAGCAGTACTTC.